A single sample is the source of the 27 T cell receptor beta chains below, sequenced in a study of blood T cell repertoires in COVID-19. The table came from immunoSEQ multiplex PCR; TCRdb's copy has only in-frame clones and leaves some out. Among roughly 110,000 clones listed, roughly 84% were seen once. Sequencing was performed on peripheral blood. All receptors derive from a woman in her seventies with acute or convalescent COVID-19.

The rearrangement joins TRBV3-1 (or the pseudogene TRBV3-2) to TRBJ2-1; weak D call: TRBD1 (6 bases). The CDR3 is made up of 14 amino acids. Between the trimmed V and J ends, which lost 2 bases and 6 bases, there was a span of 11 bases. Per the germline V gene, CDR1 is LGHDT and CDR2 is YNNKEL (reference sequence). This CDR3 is CASSQNRAGNEQFF. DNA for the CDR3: TGTGCCAGCAGCCAAAACAGGGCTGGCAATGAGCAGTTCTTC.

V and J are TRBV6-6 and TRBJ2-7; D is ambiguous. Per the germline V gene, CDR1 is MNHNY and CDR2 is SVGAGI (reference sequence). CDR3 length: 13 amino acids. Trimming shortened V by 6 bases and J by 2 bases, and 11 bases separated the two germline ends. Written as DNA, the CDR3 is TGTGCCAGCAGGTATACTACAACCTACGAGCAGTACTTC. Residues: CASRYTTTYEQYF.

CDR3 amino acids: CAAGWAYEQYF. CDR3 nucleotide sequence: TGTGCCGCGGGGTGGGCCTACGAGCAGTACTTC. The chain carries TRBV3-1 (or the pseudogene TRBV3-2) and TRBJ2-7, with D maybe TRBD2 (6 bases). V lost 11 bases to trimming and J lost 2 bases, with 10 bases between them. The CDR3 contains 11 residues. Germline V gives CDR1 LGHDT, CDR2 YNNKEL (reference sequence).

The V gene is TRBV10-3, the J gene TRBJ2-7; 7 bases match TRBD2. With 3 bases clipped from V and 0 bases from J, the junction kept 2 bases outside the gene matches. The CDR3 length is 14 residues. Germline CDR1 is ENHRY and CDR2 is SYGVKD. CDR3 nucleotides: TGTGCCATCAGTGAAAGGACTAGCTCCTACGAGCAGTACTTC. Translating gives CAISERTSSYEQYF.

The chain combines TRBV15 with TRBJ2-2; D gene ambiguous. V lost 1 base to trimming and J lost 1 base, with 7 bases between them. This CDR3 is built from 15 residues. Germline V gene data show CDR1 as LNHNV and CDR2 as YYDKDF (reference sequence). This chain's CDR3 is CATSRARVNTGELFF. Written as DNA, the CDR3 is TGTGCCACCAGCAGAGCCCGAGTGAACACCGGGGAGCTGTTTTTT.

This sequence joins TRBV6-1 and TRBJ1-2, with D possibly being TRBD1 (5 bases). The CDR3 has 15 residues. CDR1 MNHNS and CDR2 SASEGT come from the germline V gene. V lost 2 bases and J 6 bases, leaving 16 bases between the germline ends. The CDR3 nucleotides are TGTGCCAGCAGTGAATCGGCAGGGCGGAGGGATGGCTACACCTTC. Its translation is CASSESAGRRDGYTF.

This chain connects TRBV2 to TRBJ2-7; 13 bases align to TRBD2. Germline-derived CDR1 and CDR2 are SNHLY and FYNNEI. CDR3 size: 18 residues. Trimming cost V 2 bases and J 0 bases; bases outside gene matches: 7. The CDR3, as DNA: TGTGCCAGCAGTGAAATGAGGACTAGCGGGGGCCTCTCCTACGAGCAGTACTTC. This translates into CASSEMRTSGGLSYEQYF.

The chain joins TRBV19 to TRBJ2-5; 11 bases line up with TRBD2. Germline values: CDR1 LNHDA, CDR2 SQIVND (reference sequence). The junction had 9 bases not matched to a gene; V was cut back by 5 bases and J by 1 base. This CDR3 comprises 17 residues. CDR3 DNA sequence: TGTGCCAGTAGTGGGATCGGGACTAGCGGAGCCCAAGAGACCCAGTACTTC. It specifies CASSGIGTSGAQETQYF.

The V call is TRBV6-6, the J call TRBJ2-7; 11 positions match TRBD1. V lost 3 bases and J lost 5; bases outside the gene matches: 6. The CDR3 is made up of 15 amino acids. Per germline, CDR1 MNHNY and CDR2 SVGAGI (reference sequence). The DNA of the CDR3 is TGTGCCAGCAGTTATGGAACGGGACAGGGGGACGAGCAGTACTTC. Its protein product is CASSYGTGQGDEQYF.

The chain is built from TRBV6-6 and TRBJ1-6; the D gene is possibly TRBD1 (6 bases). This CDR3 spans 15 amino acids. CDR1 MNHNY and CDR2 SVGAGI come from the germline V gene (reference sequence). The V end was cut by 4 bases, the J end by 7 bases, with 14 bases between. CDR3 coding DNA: TGTGCCAGCAGTTCCTTGGAAGGGGGAAATTCACCCCTCCACTTT. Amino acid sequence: CASSSLEGGNSPLHF.

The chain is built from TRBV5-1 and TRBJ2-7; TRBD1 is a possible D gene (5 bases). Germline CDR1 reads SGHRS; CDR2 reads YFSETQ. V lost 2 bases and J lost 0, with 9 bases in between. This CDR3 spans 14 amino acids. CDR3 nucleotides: TGCGCCAGCAGCTTCGACAGCCTCTCCTACGAGCAGTACTTC. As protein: CASSFDSLSYEQYF.

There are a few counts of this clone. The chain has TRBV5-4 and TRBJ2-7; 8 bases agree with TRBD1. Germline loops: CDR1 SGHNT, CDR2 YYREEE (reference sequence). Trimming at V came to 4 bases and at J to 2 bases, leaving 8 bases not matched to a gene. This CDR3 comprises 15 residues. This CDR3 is CASSRDRGQTYEQYF. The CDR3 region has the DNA TGTGCCAGCAGCCGCGACAGGGGCCAAACCTACGAGCAGTACTTC.

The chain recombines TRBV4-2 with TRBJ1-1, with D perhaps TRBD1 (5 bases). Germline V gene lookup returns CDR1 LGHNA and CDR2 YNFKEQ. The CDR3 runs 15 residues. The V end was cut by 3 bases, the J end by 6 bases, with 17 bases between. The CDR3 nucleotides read TGTGCCAGCAGCCATAGGGAGGGGTTGGAGGCTGAAGCTTTCTTT. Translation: CASSHREGLEAEAFF.

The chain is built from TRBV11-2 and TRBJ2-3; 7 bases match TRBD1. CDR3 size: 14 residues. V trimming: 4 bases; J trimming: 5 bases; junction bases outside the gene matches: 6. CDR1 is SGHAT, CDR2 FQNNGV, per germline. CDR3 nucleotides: TGTGCCAGCAGCTCCGTACAGGGGCAAGATACGCAGTATTTT. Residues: CASSSVQGQDTQYF.

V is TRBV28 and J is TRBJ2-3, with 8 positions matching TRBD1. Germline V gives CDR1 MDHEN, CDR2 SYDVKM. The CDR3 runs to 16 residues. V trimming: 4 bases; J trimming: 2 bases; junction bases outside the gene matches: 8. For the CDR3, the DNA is TGTGCCAGCAGTTCCCTTAACAGGGGGGACACAGATACGCAGTATTTT. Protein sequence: CASSSLNRGDTDTQYF.

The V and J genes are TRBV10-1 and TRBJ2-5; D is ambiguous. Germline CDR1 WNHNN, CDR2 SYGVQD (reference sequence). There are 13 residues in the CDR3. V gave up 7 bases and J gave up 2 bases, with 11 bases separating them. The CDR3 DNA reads TGCGCCAGCAACATGAACCTTCAAGAGACCCAGTACTTC. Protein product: CASNMNLQETQYF.

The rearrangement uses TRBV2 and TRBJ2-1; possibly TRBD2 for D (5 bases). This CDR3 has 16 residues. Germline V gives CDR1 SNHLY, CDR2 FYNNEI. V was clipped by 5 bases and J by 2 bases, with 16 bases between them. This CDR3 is CASSLILASAYNEQFF. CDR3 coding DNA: TGTGCCAGCAGTCTTATTCTAGCATCAGCCTACAATGAGCAGTTCTTC.

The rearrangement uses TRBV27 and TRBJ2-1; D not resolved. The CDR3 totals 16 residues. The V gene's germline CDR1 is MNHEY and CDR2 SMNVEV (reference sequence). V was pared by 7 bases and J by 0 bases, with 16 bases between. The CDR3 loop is CASKLTRRRSYNEQFF. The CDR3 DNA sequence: TGTGCCAGCAAATTAACGAGGCGGCGCTCCTACAATGAGCAGTTCTTC.

CDR3 region: CASSLPGAEAFF. The CDR3 coding sequence is TGTGCCAGCAGTTTACCAGGGGCTGAAGCTTTCTTT. The rearrangement uses TRBV12-3 or TRBV12-4 and TRBJ1-1; possible D gene TRBD1, 6 bases. The CDR3 loop spans 12 amino acids. Trimming took off 2 bases at V and 6 bases at J, with 7 bases between the two ends.

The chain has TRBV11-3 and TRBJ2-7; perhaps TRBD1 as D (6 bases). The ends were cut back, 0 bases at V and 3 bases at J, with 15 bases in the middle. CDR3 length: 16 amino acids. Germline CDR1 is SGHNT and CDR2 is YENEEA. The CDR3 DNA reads TGTGCCAGCAGCTTAGACAGGGGCAGATACAACTACGAGCAGTACTTC. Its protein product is CASSLDRGRYNYEQYF. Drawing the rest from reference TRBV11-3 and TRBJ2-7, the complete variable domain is EAGVVQSPRYKIIEKKQPVAFWCNPISGHNTLYWYLQNLGQGPELLIRYENEEAVDDSQLPKDRFSAERLKGVDSTLKIQPAELGDSAVYLCASSLDRGRYNYEQYFGPGTRLTVT.

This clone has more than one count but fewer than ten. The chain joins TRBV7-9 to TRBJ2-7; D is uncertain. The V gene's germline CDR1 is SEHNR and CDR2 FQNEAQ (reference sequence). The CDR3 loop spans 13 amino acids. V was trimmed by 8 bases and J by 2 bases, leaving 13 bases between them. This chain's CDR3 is CASAGNSPYEQYF. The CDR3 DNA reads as TGTGCCAGCGCAGGTAATTCCCCCTACGAGCAGTACTTC.

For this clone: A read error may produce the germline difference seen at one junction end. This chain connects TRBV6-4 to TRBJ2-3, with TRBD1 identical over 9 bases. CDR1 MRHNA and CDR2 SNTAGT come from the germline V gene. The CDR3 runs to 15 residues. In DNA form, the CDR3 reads TGTGCCAGCAGCGAGGGACAGGGTGAGACAGAAACGCAGTATTTT. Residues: CASSEGQGETETQYF.

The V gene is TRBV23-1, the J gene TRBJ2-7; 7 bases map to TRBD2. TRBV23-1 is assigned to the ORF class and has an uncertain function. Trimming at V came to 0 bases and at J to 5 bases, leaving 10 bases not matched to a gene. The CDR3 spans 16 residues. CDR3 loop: CASSQSLAGEGNEQYF. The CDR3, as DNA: TGCGCCAGCAGTCAATCTCTGGCGGGAGAAGGAAACGAGCAGTACTTC.

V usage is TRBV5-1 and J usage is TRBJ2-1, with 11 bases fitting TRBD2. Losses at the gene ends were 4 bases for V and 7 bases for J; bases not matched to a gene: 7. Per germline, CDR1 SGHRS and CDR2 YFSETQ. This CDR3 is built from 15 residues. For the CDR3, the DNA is TGCGCCAGCAGCCCGAATAGCGGGGGGGTTAATGAGCAGTTCTTC. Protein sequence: CASSPNSGGVNEQFF.

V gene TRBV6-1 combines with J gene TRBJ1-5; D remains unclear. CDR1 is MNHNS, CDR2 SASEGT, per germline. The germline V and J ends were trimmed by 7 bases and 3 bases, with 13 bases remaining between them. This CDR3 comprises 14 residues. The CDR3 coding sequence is TGTGCCAGCACCAAGGGAGGTACCAATCAGCCCCAGCATTTT. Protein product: CASTKGGTNQPQHF.

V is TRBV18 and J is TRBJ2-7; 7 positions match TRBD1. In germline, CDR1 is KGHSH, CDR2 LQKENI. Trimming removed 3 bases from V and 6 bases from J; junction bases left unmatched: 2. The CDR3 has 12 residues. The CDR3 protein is CASSPTGSEQYF. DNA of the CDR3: TGTGCCAGCTCACCGACAGGGAGCGAGCAGTACTTC.

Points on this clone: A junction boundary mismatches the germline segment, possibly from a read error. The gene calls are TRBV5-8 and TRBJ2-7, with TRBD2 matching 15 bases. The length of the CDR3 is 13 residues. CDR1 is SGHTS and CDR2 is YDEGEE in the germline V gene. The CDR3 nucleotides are TGTGCCAGCAGCCCCGGGACTAGCGGGAGGCCGGAGTTC. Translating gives CASSPGTSGRPEF.